This entry is about one T cell receptor beta chain. Its antigen is not known. Then a second PCR, running roughly 7 to 12 cycles, was carried out with a sample-barcoded 5' primer and a J-beta primer mix. TCRdb reprocessed the 5' RACE reads via MiXCR and lists one record per CDR3 protein. The data hold about 1.1 million distinct CDR3 sequences, with under 40% observed a single time. These data are taken from a study of blood T cells in healthy people across ages. Whole-study findings and limits: TCR beta diversity, measured per million T cells, fell in a roughly linear way with age. Bulk PBMC profiling left naive and antigen-experienced comparisons inconclusive.

The CDR3 length is 14 residues. From germline, CDR1 is SQVTM and CDR2 ANQGSEA. Trimming removed 7 bases from V and 4 bases from J; junction bases left unmatched: 12. The chain carries TRBV29-1 and TRBJ1-1; TRBD1 matches at 7 bases. Sequencing input: blood. The source of this sequence is a man aged 18 to 29 in good health. CDR3 DNA: TGCAGCGCCCAAGACAGGGCGCGATTCACTGAAGCTTTCTTT. This translates into CSAQDRARFTEAFF.